Listed here are 16 T cell receptor beta chains from one sample, sequenced in a study of identical twins. TCRdb fed the 5' RACE reads into MiXCR, producing one record per CDR3 protein. The sample yields about 1.7 million distinct CDR3 sequences, about 30% seen once. Source material: cord blood. Receptor source: a newborn girl in good health.

As concerns this clonotype: The conserved phenylalanine or tryptophan normally closing the CDR3 is absent here, so this likely arose from a read error. V gene TRBV3-1 combines with J gene TRBJ2-1; TRBD2 might be the D (5 bases). V lost 1 base to trimming and J lost 5 bases, with 21 bases between them. Germline V CDR1 and CDR2: LGHDT, YNNKEL (reference sequence). The CDR3 contains 18 residues. CDR3 nucleotides: TGTGCCAGCAGCCAAGGCCCCTCACTAGGGAAAGTTGACAATGAGCAGTTCTTA. Protein: CASSQGPSLGKVDNEQFL.

In its sample, this clonotype was seen a few times. The chain recombines TRBV12-3 or TRBV12-4 with TRBJ1-1; 8 bases match TRBD1. This CDR3 comprises 15 residues. The V and J ends lost 2 bases and 4 bases, in that order; junction bases with no gene match: 6. The CDR3 DNA is TGTGCCAGCAGTTTAACGTTCGGACAGGGCACTGAAGCTTTCTTT. Its translation is CASSLTFGQGTEAFF.

The chain carries TRBV4-1 and TRBJ1-5; tentative D call: TRBD1 (5 bases). V was pared by 2 bases and J by 1 base, with 9 bases between. CDR3 length: 15 residues. Germline V gene sequence: CDR1 MGHRA, CDR2 YSYEKL. The CDR3 sequence: CASSQYGGSNQPQHF. CDR3 nucleotides: TGCGCCAGCAGCCAATACGGGGGGAGCAATCAGCCCCAGCATTTT.

This clonotype appeared a few times. The rearrangement uses TRBV6-1 and TRBJ2-1; TRBD2 matches at 8 bases. The J segment lost 7 bases and the V segment lost 6 bases, leaving 8 bases of the junction unmatched. CDR1 and CDR2 from the germline V gene are MNHNS and SASEGT. The CDR3 totals 14 residues. The CDR3 spells CASRTGTRTNEQFF. The CDR3 nucleotides read TGTGCCAGCAGGACGGGGACTAGGACGAATGAGCAGTTCTTC.

The chain employs TRBV20-1 and TRBJ2-1; the match to TRBD2 covers 8 bases. In germline, CDR1 is DFQATT, CDR2 SNEGSKA (reference sequence). J gave up 2 bases and V 0 bases, and 6 bases lay outside the gene matches. CDR3 length equals 16 residues. This CDR3 is CSARDSIAGPYNEQFF. In nucleotides, the CDR3 is TGCAGTGCTAGAGATTCGATAGCGGGGCCCTACAATGAGCAGTTCTTC.

The chain recombines TRBV28 with TRBJ2-7; D tentatively fits TRBD1 or TRBD2 (6 bases each). The CDR3 consists of 16 residues. Germline CDR1 MDHEN, CDR2 SYDVKM. Trimming took 3 bases from V and 5 from J, leaving 20 bases between them. The chain's CDR3 is CASSFDYEGEVDEQYF. In DNA form, the CDR3 reads TGTGCCAGCAGTTTCGACTACGAGGGGGAGGTCGACGAGCAGTACTTC. Using reference TRBV28 and TRBJ2-7 for the parts outside the CDR3, the full variable domain is DVKVTQSSRYLVKRTGEKVFLECVQDMDHENMFWYRQDPGLGLRLIYFSYDVKMKEKGDIPEGYSVSREKKERFSLILESASTNQTSMYLCASSFDYEGEVDEQYFGPGTRLTVT.

This clonotype was seen a few times. This chain connects TRBV28 to TRBJ2-1; D might be TRBD1 or TRBD2, each matching 5 bases. Germline loops: CDR1 MDHEN, CDR2 SYDVKM. This CDR3 comprises 15 residues. Trimming removed 0 bases from V and 4 bases from J, with 10 bases in between. In DNA form, the CDR3 reads TGTGCCAGCAGTTTATGGGGACGGAGATACAATGAGCAGTTCTTC. Protein sequence: CASSLWGRRYNEQFF.

This clonotype was detected only a few times. The J gene is TRBJ1-1, the V gene TRBV5-1, with unresolved D. This CDR3 contains 15 residues. V gave up 4 bases and J gave up 2 bases, with 15 bases separating them. Germline values: CDR1 SGHRS, CDR2 YFSETQ. CDR3 protein: CASSPSTRSNTEAFF. CDR3 sequence (DNA): TGCGCCAGCAGCCCATCGACCCGTTCAAACACTGAAGCTTTCTTT.

The V gene is TRBV5-1, the J gene TRBJ2-7; TRBD1 matches 7 bases. J gave up 2 bases and V 0 bases, and 2 bases lay outside the gene matches. Per the germline V gene, CDR1 is SGHRS and CDR2 is YFSETQ. CDR3 length: 14 amino acids. The CDR3 region is CASSLVGTAYEQYF. The CDR3 DNA sequence: TGCGCCAGCAGCTTGGTCGGGACAGCCTACGAGCAGTACTTC. Drawing the rest from reference TRBV5-1 and TRBJ2-7, the complete variable domain is KAGVTQTPRYLIKTRGQQVTLSCSPISGHRSVSWYQQTPGQGLQFLFEYFSETQRNKGNFPGRFSGRQFSNSRSEMNVSTLELGDSALYLCASSLVGTAYEQYFGPGTRLTVT.

This clonotype was counted between two and nine times. This rearrangement joins TRBV28 to TRBJ2-7, with 11 bases fitting TRBD1. Trimming at V came to 7 bases and at J to 3 bases, leaving 8 bases not matched to a gene. Per germline, CDR1 MDHEN and CDR2 SYDVKM. The CDR3 covers 15 residues. CDR3 residues: CASISYGTGGYEQYF. CDR3 nucleotides: TGTGCCAGCATCTCCTACGGGACAGGGGGCTACGAGCAGTACTTC.

This clonotype was found a few times. This rearrangement joins TRBV7-2 to TRBJ2-3; a possible D gene is TRBD2 (5 bases). The CDR3 is made up of 16 amino acids. CDR1 and CDR2 from the germline V gene are SGHTA and FQGNSA. V dropped 2 bases and J dropped 2 bases, with 14 bases sitting between them. In nucleotides, the CDR3 is TGTGCCAGCAGCTTAAATCCTAGCCGGTACACAGATACGCAGTATTTT. It specifies CASSLNPSRYTDTQYF.

The sample holds many counts of this clonotype. The gene calls are TRBV24-1 and TRBJ2-1, with D unresolved. Germline loops: CDR1 KGHDR, CDR2 SFDVKD. V was trimmed by 4 bases and J by 5 bases, leaving 8 bases between them. The CDR3 runs 13 residues. CDR3 sequence (DNA): TGTGCCACCAGTGACTATAGGGACAATGAGCAGTTCTTC. It specifies CATSDYRDNEQFF.

The chain carries TRBV5-1 and TRBJ1-5; a weak D match, TRBD1 (5 bases). Germline CDR1 is SGHRS and CDR2 is YFSETQ. CDR3 length equals 15 residues. V lost 0 bases to trimming and J lost 7 bases, with 14 bases between them. The CDR3 reads CASSLGGRTDQPQHF. DNA for the CDR3: TGCGCCAGCAGCTTGGGGGGACGAACCGACCAGCCCCAGCATTTT.

The V and J genes are TRBV7-2 and TRBJ2-1, with a weak D call TRBD2 (6 bases). CDR3 length equals 15 residues. Trimming cost V 3 bases and J 4 bases, with 13 bases left between them. Germline lookup yields CDR1 SGHTA and CDR2 FQGNSA. As DNA, the CDR3 is TGTGCCAGCAGCTTCGCCCGACTAGAGTACAATGAGCAGTTCTTC. Its protein product is CASSFARLEYNEQFF.

The chain couples TRBV5-1 to TRBJ2-3; TRBD2 matches at 9 bases. The CDR3 contains 16 residues. V was clipped by 4 bases and J by 1 base; unmatched bases: 7. From germline, CDR1 is SGHRS and CDR2 YFSETQ. The CDR3 coding sequence is TGCGCCAGCAGCGAAACTAGCGGGTCACGCACAGATACGCAGTATTTT. This sequence encodes CASSETSGSRTDTQYF.

This sequence joins TRBV7-2 and TRBJ2-1; unclear D gene. The CDR3 is made up of 15 amino acids. V shed 3 bases and J shed 8 bases, with 17 bases lying between them. CDR1 is SGHTA, CDR2 FQGNSA, per germline. The CDR3 DNA reads as TGTGCCAGCAGCTTGTTGGCCCAGGCGGCCCATGAGCAGTTCTTC. Translating it yields CASSLLAQAAHEQFF.